This T cell receptor beta chain comes out of a study of blood T cells in healthy people across ages. This CDR3 comprises 13 residues. V gave up 2 bases and J gave up 5 bases, with 7 bases separating them. The authors ran a second PCR of about 6 to 11 cycles using a sample-barcoded 5' primer and a J-beta primer mix. TCRdb reprocessed the 5' RACE reads via MiXCR and lists one record per CDR3 protein. The sample holds 450,000 to 700,000 distinct CDR3 sequences; 25% to 30% are singletons and the top ten take approximately 17%. This sequence originates from a woman in her seventies in good health. Material for sequencing was blood. The chain carries TRBV12-3 or TRBV12-4 and TRBJ2-1; D is uncertain. The DNA of the CDR3 is TGTGCCAGCAGTTTAATGGGGAACAATGAGCAGTTCTTC. As protein: CASSLMGNNEQFF.